The 3 T cell receptor beta chains below all came from one sample that was sequenced in a study of blood T cell repertoires in COVID-19 (TCRdb year 2020). To prepare the library, the immunoSEQ multiplex PCR assay was applied. TCRdb's version of the immuneACCESS table is confined to in-frame rearrangements and falls short of the full clone set. An unresolved V gene accounts for under half of the shortfall where checked; the remainder is of unknown origin. A total of under 450,000 clones appear in this sample, roughly 90% of them only once. The biggest ten clones account for roughly 1.6% of the sample. Specimen: peripheral blood. The receptors derive from a woman in her 40s with COVID-19, enrolled during active disease.

V usage is TRBV6-5 and J usage is TRBJ1-1; D might be TRBD1 (6 bases). Trimming pared 9 bases from V and 5 bases from J, leaving 19 bases between. The CDR3 runs 14 residues. The germline V gene encodes CDR1 MNHEY and CDR2 SVGAGI. The CDR3 reads CASEQGLIGTEAFF. CDR3 nucleotide sequence: TGTGCCAGTGAGCAGGGGCTGATCGGAACTGAAGCTTTCTTT.

This chain uses TRBV6-6 with TRBJ1-4, with D maybe TRBD1 (6 bases). The CDR3 is 13 residues long. CDR1 and CDR2 (germline): MNHNY, SVGAGI (reference sequence). V lost 7 bases and J lost 10, with 16 bases in between. CDR3: CASTSDRQGKLFF. The CDR3 DNA reads TGTGCCAGCACCTCTGACAGGCAGGGAAAACTGTTTTTT.

This chain connects TRBV18 to TRBJ2-7; D not resolved. Germline V CDR1 and CDR2: KGHSH, LQKENI. This CDR3 contains 12 residues. Trimming left V 2 bases short and J 6 bases short, with 8 bases between. DNA of the CDR3: TGTGCCAGCTCACCATCTCAGCGCGAGCAGTACTTC. It encodes CASSPSQREQYF. The variable domain in full, with the rest retrieved from reference TRBV18 and TRBJ2-7, is NAGVMQNPRHLVRRRGQEARLRCSPMKGHSHVYWYRQLPEEGLKFMVYLQKENIIDESGMPKERFSAEFPKEGPSILRIQQVVRGDSAAYFCASSPSQREQYFGPGTRLTVT.